Below are 21 T cell receptor beta chains sequenced from a single sample in a study of T cell responses to AZD1222 COVID-19 vaccine. Clones were sequenced by immunoSEQ multiplex PCR, and TCRdb holds only the in-frame ones, with some missing. The table shows under 95,000 clones, with about 83% occurring only once. Specimen: peripheral blood, collected 28 days after the second AZD1222 dose. These receptors all come from an adult who received the AZD1222 COVID-19 vaccine.

Comments on this clone: Other nucleotide sequences in the sample specify the same CDR3. CDR3 sequence reads: CASSLRQSYEQYF. In DNA form, the CDR3 reads TGTGCCAGCAGTTTGCGACAGAGCTACGAGCAGTACTTC. The chain recombines TRBV28 with TRBJ2-7, with a tentative D call TRBD1 (5 bases). This CDR3 is built from 13 residues. Germline CDR1 is MDHEN and CDR2 is SYDVKM. V shed 3 bases and J shed 3 bases, with 9 bases lying between them.

The chain employs TRBV9 and TRBJ2-3, with D perhaps TRBD1 (6 bases). CDR3 size: 16 residues. In germline, CDR1 is SGDLS, CDR2 YYNGEE. Trimming stripped 1 base from V and 1 base from J, with 13 bases between. Written as DNA, the CDR3 is TGTGCCAGCAGCGTATCTTCCGGACAGCGCACAGATACGCAGTATTTT. Protein: CASSVSSGQRTDTQYF. Full variable domain (outside the CDR3, taken from reference TRBV9 and TRBJ2-3): DSGVTQTPKHLITATGQRVTLRCSPRSGDLSVYWYQQSLDQGLQFLIQYYNGEERAKGNILERFSAQQFPDLHSELNLSSLELGDSALYFCASSVSSGQRTDTQYFGPGTRLTVL.

The chain has TRBV24-1 and TRBJ1-2; a possible D gene is TRBD1 (6 bases). Germline-derived CDR1 and CDR2 are KGHDR and SFDVKD. The CDR3 is 14 residues long. V was pared by 0 bases and J by 6 bases, with 10 bases between. CDR3 in DNA: TGTGCCACCAGTGATTTGGACAGGTATGATGGCTACACCTTC. This gives the protein CATSDLDRYDGYTF.

This rearrangement joins TRBV11-2 to TRBJ2-1, with D unresolved. CDR1 SGHAT and CDR2 FQNNGV come from the germline V gene. Trimming left V 3 bases short and J 10 bases short, with 13 bases between. This CDR3 spans 13 amino acids. In DNA, the CDR3 is TGTGCCAGCAGCTTCCCGGGCCCCAGGGAGCAGTTCTTC. The encoded protein is CASSFPGPREQFF.

This sequence joins TRBV27 and TRBJ1-3, with a tentative D call TRBD1 (5 bases). This CDR3 contains 14 residues. Trimming took off 6 bases at V and 2 bases at J, with 11 bases between the two ends. CDR1 MNHEY and CDR2 SMNVEV come from the germline V gene (reference sequence). The CDR3 region has the DNA TGTGCCAGCAGGCGATCGGGGGCTGGAAACACCATATATTTT. As protein: CASRRSGAGNTIYF.

V usage is TRBV4-3 and J usage is TRBJ1-1; 10 positions agree with TRBD1. Germline-derived CDR1 and CDR2 are LGHNA and YSLEER. There are 17 residues in the CDR3. V dropped 5 bases and J dropped 0; count of bases not matched to a gene: 9. The CDR3 protein is CASSVSGTGDLNTEAFF. The CDR3, as DNA: TGCGCCAGCAGCGTCTCCGGGACAGGGGACCTGAACACTGAAGCTTTCTTT.

The gene calls are TRBV11-3 and TRBJ2-3; 7 positions agree with TRBD1. CDR1 and CDR2 (germline): SGHNT, YENEEA. J lost 0 bases, V lost 5 bases, and 5 bases had no gene match. The CDR3 consists of 15 residues. The CDR3 DNA reads as TGTGCCAGCAGCCGCGACAGGGTGAGCACAGATACGCAGTATTTT. Amino acid sequence: CASSRDRVSTDTQYF.

This chain joins TRBV4-3 and TRBJ2-7; 9 positions agree with TRBD1. The CDR3 has 15 residues. The trim removed 4 bases at V and 7 bases at J, leaving 11 bases unmatched. CDR1 LGHNA and CDR2 YSLEER come from the germline V gene. The CDR3, as DNA: TGCGCCAGCAGCCTAGAGGACAGGGGTTTTTATGAGCAGTACTTC. This translates into CASSLEDRGFYEQYF.

This clone has only a few counts. This rearrangement joins TRBV12-3 or TRBV12-4 to TRBJ1-1; a weak D match, TRBD1 (6 bases). Deletions cut 10 bases from V and 6 bases from J, with 18 bases between. This CDR3 is 13 amino acids long. CDR3 bases: TGTGCCACCTCACAGGGTAGCGGCTCTGAAGCTTTCTTT. Translation gives CATSQGSGSEAFF.

This clone was counted a single time. The chain couples TRBV12-3 or TRBV12-4 to TRBJ2-2; D is unclear. The CDR3 is 13 amino acids. Trimming left V 2 bases short and J 9 bases short, with 10 bases between. The CDR3 DNA is TGTGCCAGCAGTTTAATAGGTGGCCGGGAGCTGTTTTTT. Its protein product is CASSLIGGRELFF.

This clone was recorded only once. J is TRBJ1-6 and V is TRBV5-6; D gene uncertain. CDR1 is SGHDT and CDR2 is YYEEEE in the germline V gene. The V and J ends lost 0 bases and 8 bases respectively, with 3 bases between them. This CDR3 is 12 amino acids long. The CDR3 nucleotides are TGTGCCAGCAGCTTGGGGTATTCACCCCTCCACTTT. This codes for CASSLGYSPLHF.

The J gene is TRBJ1-4, the V gene TRBV2; 7 bases map to TRBD1. Germline assignment: CDR1 SNHLY and CDR2 FYNNEI. The CDR3 consists of 13 residues. V lost 4 bases, J lost 6 bases, and 2 bases stayed unmatched. CDR3 loop: CASSGQGDEKLFF. CDR3 in DNA: TGTGCCAGCAGTGGACAGGGCGATGAAAAACTGTTTTTT.

The chain recombines TRBV5-4 with TRBJ1-2; D remains ambiguous. Trimming pared 1 base from V and 4 bases from J, leaving 11 bases between. CDR1 is SGHNT, CDR2 YYREEE, per germline (reference sequence). The CDR3 is made up of 14 amino acids. This chain's CDR3 is CASSLKGSSYGYTF. CDR3 sequence (DNA): TGTGCCAGCAGCTTGAAAGGGAGTAGCTATGGCTACACCTTC.

J is TRBJ2-5 and V is TRBV10-3, with 8 bases that match TRBD2. The germline CDR1 and CDR2 sequences are ENHRY and SYGVKD. Germline trimming cut 0 bases from V and 2 bases from J; bases unmatched to any gene: 5. The CDR3 is made up of 16 amino acids. CDR3 loop: CAISESNRGGQETQYF. Written as DNA, the CDR3 is TGTGCCATCAGTGAGTCGAACCGGGGGGGTCAAGAGACCCAGTACTTC.

The sample holds a few counts of this clone. CDR3 region: CASSDRSLETQYF. CDR3 nucleotides: TGTGCCAGCAGTGACCGTAGCCTAGAGACCCAGTACTTC. The rearrangement links TRBV2 to TRBJ2-5; D gene ambiguous. The V end was cut by 3 bases, the J end by 4 bases, with 9 bases between. Germline CDR1 is SNHLY and CDR2 is FYNNEI. The CDR3 is made up of 13 amino acids.

The gene calls are TRBV6-4 and TRBJ1-2; maybe TRBD1 (5 bases). V was shortened by 6 bases and J by 7 bases, with 15 bases between the two germline ends. Germline V gives CDR1 MRHNA, CDR2 SNTAGT. The CDR3 spans 13 residues. The CDR3: CASRTTPQGGYTF. For the CDR3, the DNA is TGTGCCAGCAGAACTACCCCCCAGGGTGGCTACACCTTC.

The rearrangement joins TRBV11-3 to TRBJ2-2, with D tentatively TRBD2 (6 bases). The CDR3 covers 17 residues. V was shortened by 2 bases and J by 0 bases, with 13 bases between the two germline ends. CDR1 and CDR2 (germline): SGHNT, YENEEA. The CDR3 is CASSLSRGAANTGELFF. The CDR3 DNA reads as TGTGCCAGCAGCTTATCGCGGGGAGCCGCGAACACCGGGGAGCTGTTTTTT.

V is TRBV7-9 and J is TRBJ1-2, with 9 bases lining up with TRBD1. The CDR3 consists of 16 residues. The ends lost 0 bases at V and 8 bases at J; junction bases unmatched: 10. CDR1 and CDR2 (germline): SEHNR, FQNEAQ (reference sequence). CDR3 loop: CASSLALLRDRVGYTF. CDR3 nucleotides: TGTGCCAGCAGCTTAGCCCTACTCAGGGACAGGGTCGGCTACACCTTC.

V and J are TRBV21-1 and TRBJ2-3; no DNA check was done on the table's D call, TRBD2. TRBV21-1 is a known pseudogene. The CDR3 runs to 18 residues. The CDR3 protein is CASSKVGPWGGSKDTQYF. In DNA, the CDR3 is TGTGCCAGCAGCAAAGTTGGCCCTTGGGGGGGGAGCAAAGATACGCAGTATTTT.

The CDR3 is CASSVGGGFNEKLFF. The CDR3 DNA follows: TGTGCCAGCAGCGTAGGGGGGGGCTTTAATGAAAAACTGTTTTTT. This chain joins TRBV9 and TRBJ1-4, with a weak D call TRBD1 (6 bases). The V end lost 0 bases, the J end lost 4 bases, and 10 bases lay between the germline ends. CDR1 is SGDLS, CDR2 YYNGEE, per germline. The CDR3 length is 15 residues.

V is TRBV4-3 and J is TRBJ1-1; D is unresolved. The germline V gene encodes CDR1 LGHNA and CDR2 YSLEER. Trimming shortened V by 3 bases and J by 1 base, and 12 bases separated the two germline ends. This CDR3 has 15 amino acids. This CDR3 reads CASSQPGGPNTEAFF. The DNA for the CDR3 is TGCGCCAGCAGCCAGCCGGGAGGACCGAACACTGAAGCTTTCTTT.